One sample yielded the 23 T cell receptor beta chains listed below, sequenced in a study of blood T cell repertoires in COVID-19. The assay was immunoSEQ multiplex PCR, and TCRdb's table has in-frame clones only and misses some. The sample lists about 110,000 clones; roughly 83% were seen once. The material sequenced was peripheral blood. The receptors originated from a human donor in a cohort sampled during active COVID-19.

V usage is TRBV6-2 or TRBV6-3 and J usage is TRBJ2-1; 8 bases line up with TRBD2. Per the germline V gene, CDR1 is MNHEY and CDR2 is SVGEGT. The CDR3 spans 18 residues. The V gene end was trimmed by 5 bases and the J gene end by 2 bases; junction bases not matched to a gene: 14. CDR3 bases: TGTGCCAGCAGTCCCAGACACCAACTAGCGGCAACCTACAATGAGCAGTTCTTC. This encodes CASSPRHQLAATYNEQFF.

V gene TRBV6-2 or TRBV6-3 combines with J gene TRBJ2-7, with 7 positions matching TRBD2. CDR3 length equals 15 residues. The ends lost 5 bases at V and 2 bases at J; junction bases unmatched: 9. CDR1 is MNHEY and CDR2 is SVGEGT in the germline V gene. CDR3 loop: CASSNPSGLTYEQYF. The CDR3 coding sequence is TGTGCCAGCAGTAACCCATCGGGACTAACCTACGAGCAGTACTTC.

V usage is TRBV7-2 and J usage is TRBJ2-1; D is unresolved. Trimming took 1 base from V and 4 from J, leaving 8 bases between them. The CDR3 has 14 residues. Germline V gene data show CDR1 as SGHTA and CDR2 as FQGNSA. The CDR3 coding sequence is TGTGCCAGCAGCTTAGTAGGCGGTTACAATGAGCAGTTCTTC. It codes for CASSLVGGYNEQFF.

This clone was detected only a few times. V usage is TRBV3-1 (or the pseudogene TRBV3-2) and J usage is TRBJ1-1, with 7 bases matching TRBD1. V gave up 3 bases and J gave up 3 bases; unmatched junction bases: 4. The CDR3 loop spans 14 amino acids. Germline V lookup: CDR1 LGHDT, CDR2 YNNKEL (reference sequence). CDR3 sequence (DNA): TGTGCCAGCAGCCACTTAACAGGGGACACTGAAGCTTTCTTT. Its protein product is CASSHLTGDTEAFF.

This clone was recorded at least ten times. Here the CDR3 reads CAWRTRDSPSGELFF. The CDR3 region has the DNA TGTGCCTGGAGGACCCGGGACAGTCCGTCCGGGGAGCTGTTTTTT. The chain joins TRBV30 to TRBJ2-2, with 7 bases aligning to TRBD1. The length of the CDR3 is 15 residues. Germline V lookup: CDR1 GTSNPN, CDR2 SVGIG (reference sequence). With 3 bases clipped from V and 6 bases from J, the junction kept 10 bases outside the gene matches.

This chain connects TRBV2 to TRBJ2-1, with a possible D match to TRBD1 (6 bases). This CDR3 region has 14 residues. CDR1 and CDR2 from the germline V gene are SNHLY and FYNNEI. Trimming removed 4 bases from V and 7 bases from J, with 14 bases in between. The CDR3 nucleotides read TGTGCCAGCAGTGGCGTACAGGGCTGGAATGAGCAGTTCTTC. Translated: CASSGVQGWNEQFF.

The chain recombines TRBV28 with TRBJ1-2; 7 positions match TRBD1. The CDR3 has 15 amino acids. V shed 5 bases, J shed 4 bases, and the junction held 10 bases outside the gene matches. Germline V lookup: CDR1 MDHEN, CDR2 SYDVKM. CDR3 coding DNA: TGTGCCAGCAGTCCACCGTTAGGGGGCCTCTATGGCTACACCTTC. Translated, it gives CASSPPLGGLYGYTF.

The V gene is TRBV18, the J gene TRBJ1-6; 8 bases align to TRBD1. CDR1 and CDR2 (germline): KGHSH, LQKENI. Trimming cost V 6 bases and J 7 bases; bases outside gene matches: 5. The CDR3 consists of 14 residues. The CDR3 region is CASSPDRANSPLHF. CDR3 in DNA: TGTGCCAGCTCCCCGGACAGGGCCAATTCACCCCTCCACTTT. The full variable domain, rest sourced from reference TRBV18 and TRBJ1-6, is NAGVMQNPRHLVRRRGQEARLRCSPMKGHSHVYWYRQLPEEGLKFMVYLQKENIIDESGMPKERFSAEFPKEGPSILRIQQVVRGDSAAYFCASSPDRANSPLHFGNGTRLTVT.

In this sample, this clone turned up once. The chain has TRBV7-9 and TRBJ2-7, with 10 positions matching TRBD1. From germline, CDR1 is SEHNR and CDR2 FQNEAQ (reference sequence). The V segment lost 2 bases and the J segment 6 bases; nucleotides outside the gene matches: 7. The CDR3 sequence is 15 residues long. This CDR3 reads CASSLPGQGFGEQYF. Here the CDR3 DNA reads TGTGCCAGCAGCTTACCGGGACAGGGGTTTGGCGAGCAGTACTTC.

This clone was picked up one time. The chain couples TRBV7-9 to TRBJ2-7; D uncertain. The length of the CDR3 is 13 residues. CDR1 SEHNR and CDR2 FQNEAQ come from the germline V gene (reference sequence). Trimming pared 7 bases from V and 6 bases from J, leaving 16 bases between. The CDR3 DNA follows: TGTGCCAGCAACCGCCCCGAGTTTTTCGAGCAGTACTTC. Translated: CASNRPEFFEQYF.

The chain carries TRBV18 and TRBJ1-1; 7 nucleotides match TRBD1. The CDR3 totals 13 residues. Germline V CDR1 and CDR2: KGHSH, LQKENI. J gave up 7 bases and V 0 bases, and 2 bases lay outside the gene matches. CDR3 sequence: CASSPPGQVEAFF. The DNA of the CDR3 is TGTGCCAGCTCACCACCTGGACAGGTTGAAGCTTTCTTT.

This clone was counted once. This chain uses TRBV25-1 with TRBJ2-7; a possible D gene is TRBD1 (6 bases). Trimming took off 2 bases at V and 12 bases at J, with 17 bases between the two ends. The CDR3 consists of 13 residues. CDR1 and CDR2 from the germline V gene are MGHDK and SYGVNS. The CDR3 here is CASSEGGRGVLYF. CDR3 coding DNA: TGTGCCAGCAGTGAAGGGGGCAGGGGAGTCCTGTACTTC.

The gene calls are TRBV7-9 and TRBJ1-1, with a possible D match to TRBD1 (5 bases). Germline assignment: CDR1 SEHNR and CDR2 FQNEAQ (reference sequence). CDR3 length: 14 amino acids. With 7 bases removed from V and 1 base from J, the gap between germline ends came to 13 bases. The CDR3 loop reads CASTLPQGNTEAFF. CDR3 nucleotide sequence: TGTGCCAGCACCCTCCCGCAGGGGAACACTGAAGCTTTCTTT.

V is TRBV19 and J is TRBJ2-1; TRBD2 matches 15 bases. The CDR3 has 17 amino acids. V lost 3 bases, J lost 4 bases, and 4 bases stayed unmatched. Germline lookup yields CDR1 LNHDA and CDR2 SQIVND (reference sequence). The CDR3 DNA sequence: TGTGCCAGTAGTATTGGGACTAGCGGGAGGTATTACAATGAGCAGTTCTTC. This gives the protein CASSIGTSGRYYNEQFF.

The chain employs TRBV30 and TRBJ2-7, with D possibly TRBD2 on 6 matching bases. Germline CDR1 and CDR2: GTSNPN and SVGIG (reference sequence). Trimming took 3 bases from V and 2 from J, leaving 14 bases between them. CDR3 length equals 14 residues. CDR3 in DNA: TGTGCCTGGAGCGGGACTTCTGAAGCCTACGAGCAGTACTTC. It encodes CAWSGTSEAYEQYF.

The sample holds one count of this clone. Written as DNA, the CDR3 is TGTGCCAGCAGTCGCGACAGGGATGGTAGCTACACCTTC. Translation: CASSRDRDGSYTF. This rearrangement joins TRBV2 to TRBJ1-2, with 7 bases identical to TRBD1. The CDR3 totals 13 residues. CDR1 and CDR2 (germline): SNHLY, FYNNEI. The V segment lost 5 bases and the J segment 9 bases; nucleotides outside the gene matches: 9. Drawing the rest from reference TRBV2 and TRBJ1-2, the complete variable domain is EPEVTQTPSHQVTQMGQEVILRCVPISNHLYFYWYRQILGQKVEFLVSFYNNEISEKSEIFDDQFSVERPDGSNFTLKIRSTKLEDSAMYFCASSRDRDGSYTFGSGTRLTVV.

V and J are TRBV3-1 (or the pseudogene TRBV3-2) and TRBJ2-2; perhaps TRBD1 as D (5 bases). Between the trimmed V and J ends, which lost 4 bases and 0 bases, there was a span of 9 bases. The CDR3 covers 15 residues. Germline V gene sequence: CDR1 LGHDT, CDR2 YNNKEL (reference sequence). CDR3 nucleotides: TGTGCCAGCAGCCGGGGCCGTTCGAACACCGGGGAGCTGTTTTTT. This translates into CASSRGRSNTGELFF.

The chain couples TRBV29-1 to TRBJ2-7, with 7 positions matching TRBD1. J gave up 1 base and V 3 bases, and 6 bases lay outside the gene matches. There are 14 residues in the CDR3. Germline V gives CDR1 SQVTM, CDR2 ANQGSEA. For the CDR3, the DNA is TGCAGCGTTGAGCTCGGGACAGCTTCCTACGAGCAGTACTTC. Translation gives CSVELGTASYEQYF.

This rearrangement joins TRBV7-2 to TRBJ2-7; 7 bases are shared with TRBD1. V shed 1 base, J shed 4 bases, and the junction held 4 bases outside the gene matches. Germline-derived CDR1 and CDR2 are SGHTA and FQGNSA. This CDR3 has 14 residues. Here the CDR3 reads CASSLDYRGYEQYF. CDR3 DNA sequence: TGTGCCAGCAGCTTAGATTACAGGGGATACGAGCAGTACTTC.

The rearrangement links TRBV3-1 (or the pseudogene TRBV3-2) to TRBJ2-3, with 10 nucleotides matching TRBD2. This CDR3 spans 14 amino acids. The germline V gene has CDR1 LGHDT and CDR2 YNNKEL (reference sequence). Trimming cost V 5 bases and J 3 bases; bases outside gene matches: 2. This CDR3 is CASSLAGGTDTQYF. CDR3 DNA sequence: TGTGCCAGCAGCTTAGCGGGAGGAACAGATACGCAGTATTTT.

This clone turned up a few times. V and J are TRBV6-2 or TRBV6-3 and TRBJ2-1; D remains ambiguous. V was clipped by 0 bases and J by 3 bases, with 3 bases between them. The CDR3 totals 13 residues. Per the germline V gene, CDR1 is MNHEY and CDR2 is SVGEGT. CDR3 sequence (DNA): TGTGCCAGCAGTTACTCTAGCTACAATGAGCAGTTCTTC. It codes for CASSYSSYNEQFF.

The CDR3 bases are TGTGCCAGCAGCGTAGGGGCAGGGGTTAACTATGGCTACACCTTC. It encodes CASSVGAGVNYGYTF. This chain joins TRBV9 and TRBJ1-2; possible D gene TRBD1, 6 bases. V dropped 0 bases and J dropped 1 base, with 10 bases sitting between them. This CDR3 has 15 residues. CDR1 is SGDLS, CDR2 YYNGEE, per germline.

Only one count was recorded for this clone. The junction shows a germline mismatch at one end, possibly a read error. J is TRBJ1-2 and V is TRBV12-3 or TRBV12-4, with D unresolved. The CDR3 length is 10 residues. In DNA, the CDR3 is TGTGCCAGCAGTTTAGGGGCGCCGGTCTTC. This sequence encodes CASSLGAPVF.